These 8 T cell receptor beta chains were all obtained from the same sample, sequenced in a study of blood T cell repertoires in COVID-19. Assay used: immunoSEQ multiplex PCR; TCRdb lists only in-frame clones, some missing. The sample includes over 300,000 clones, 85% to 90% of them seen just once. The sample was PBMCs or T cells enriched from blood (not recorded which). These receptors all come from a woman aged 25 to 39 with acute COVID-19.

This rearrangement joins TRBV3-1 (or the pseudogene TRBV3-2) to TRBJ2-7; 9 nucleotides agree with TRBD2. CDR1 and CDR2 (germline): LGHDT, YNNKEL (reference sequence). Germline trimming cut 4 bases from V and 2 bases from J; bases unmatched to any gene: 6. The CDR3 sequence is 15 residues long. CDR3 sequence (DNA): TGTGCCAGCAGCCGAGTAGCGGGGGAGCCCTACGAGCAGTACTTC. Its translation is CASSRVAGEPYEQYF.

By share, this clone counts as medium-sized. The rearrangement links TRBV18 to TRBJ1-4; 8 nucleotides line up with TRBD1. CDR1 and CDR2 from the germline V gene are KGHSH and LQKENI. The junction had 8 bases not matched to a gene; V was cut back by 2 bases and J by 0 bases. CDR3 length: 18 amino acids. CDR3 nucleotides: TGTGCCAGCTCACCATTCGGACAGGGACCCACAACTAATGAAAAACTGTTTTTT. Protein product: CASSPFGQGPTTNEKLFF. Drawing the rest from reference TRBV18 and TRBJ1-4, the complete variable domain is NAGVMQNPRHLVRRRGQEARLRCSPMKGHSHVYWYRQLPEEGLKFMVYLQKENIIDESGMPKERFSAEFPKEGPSILRIQQVVRGDSAAYFCASSPFGQGPTTNEKLFFGSGTQLSVL.

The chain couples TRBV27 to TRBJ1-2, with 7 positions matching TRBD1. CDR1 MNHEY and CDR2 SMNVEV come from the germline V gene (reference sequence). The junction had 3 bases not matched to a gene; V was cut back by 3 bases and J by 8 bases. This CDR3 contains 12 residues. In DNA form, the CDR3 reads TGTGCCAGCAGTTTGACAGGGATCGGCTACACCTTC. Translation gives CASSLTGIGYTF.

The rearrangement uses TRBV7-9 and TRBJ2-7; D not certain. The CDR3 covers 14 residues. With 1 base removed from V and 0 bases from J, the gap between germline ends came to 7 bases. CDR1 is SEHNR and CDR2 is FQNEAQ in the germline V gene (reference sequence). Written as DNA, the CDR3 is TGTGCCAGCAGCTTAGAACAGTACTCCTACGAGCAGTACTTC. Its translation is CASSLEQYSYEQYF.

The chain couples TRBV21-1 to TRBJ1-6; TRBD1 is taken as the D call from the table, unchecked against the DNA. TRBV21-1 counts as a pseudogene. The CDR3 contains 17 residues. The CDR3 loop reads CASSTTIKDSNNSPLHF. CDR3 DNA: TGTGCCAGCAGTACCACCATAAAGGACAGTAATAATTCACCCCTCCACTTT.

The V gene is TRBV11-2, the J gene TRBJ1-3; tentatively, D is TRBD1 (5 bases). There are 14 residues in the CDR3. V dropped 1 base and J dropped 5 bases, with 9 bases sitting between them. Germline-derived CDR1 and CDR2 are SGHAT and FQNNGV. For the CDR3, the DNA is TGTGCCAGCAGCTTAGTCGCAGGGAGAAACACCATATATTTT. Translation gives CASSLVAGRNTIYF.

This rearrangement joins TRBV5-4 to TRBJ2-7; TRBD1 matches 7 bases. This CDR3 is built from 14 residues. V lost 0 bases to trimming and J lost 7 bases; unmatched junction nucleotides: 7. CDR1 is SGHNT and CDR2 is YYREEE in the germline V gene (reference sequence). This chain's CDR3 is CASSLGQGSIEQYF. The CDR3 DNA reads TGTGCCAGCAGCTTGGGACAGGGATCGATTGAGCAGTACTTC.

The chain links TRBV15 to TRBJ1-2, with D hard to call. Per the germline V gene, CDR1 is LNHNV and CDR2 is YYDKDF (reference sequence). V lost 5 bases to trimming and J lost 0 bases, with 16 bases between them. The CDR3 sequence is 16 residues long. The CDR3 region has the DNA TGTGCCACCAGCCCTCCCCCGGTGAAGACTAACTATGGCTACACCTTC. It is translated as CATSPPPVKTNYGYTF.